These 17 T cell receptor beta chains were sequenced from one sample in a study of blood T cell repertoires in COVID-19. Generated by immunoSEQ multiplex PCR, the TCRdb table keeps only in-frame clones and is missing some. The sample records around 210,000 clones, roughly nine tenths being singletons. The specimen sequenced was peripheral blood. Receptor source: a woman in her 70s with acute or convalescent COVID-19.

V gene TRBV10-3 combines with J gene TRBJ1-5; D unresolved. CDR1 ENHRY and CDR2 SYGVKD come from the germline V gene. With 7 bases removed from V and 1 base from J, the gap between germline ends came to 11 bases. This CDR3 is built from 14 residues. The CDR3 coding sequence is TGTGCCATCAATAACGGGAGGAGCAATCAGCCCCAGCATTTT. Translation gives CAINNGRSNQPQHF.

V gene TRBV7-2 combines with J gene TRBJ2-2; D is possibly TRBD1 (5 bases). This CDR3 has 15 amino acids. The V gene's germline CDR1 is SGHTA and CDR2 FQGNSA. V lost 1 base and J 4 bases, leaving 10 bases between the germline ends. CDR3 in DNA: TGTGCCAGCAGCTTAGTTGGGGCTAGCACCGGGGAGCTGTTTTTT. This encodes CASSLVGASTGELFF.

CDR3 sequence reads: CASGSGGFPETQYF. The CDR3 DNA reads as TGTGCTAGTGGTTCCGGCGGTTTCCCAGAGACCCAGTACTTC. The rearrangement uses TRBV12-5 and TRBJ2-5; D is uncertain. The ends were cut back, 4 bases at V and 4 bases at J, with 13 bases in the middle. Germline lookup yields CDR1 LGHNT and CDR2 FRNRAP. The CDR3 extends over 14 amino acids.

This rearrangement joins TRBV7-8 to TRBJ2-7, with D perhaps matching TRBD1 (5 bases). The CDR3 extends over 16 amino acids. In germline, CDR1 is SGHVS, CDR2 FQNEAQ. The V end was cut by 1 base, the J end by 6 bases, with 19 bases between. The CDR3 nucleotides read TGTGCCAGCAGCTTAGTTGGACACCAAGGCGATTCCGAGCAGTACTTC. This translates into CASSLVGHQGDSEQYF. The complete variable domain, with remaining parts taken from reference TRBV7-8 and TRBJ2-7, reads GAGVSQSPRYKVAKRGQDVALRCDPISGHVSLFWYQQALGQGPEFLTYFQNEAQLDKSGLPSDRFFAERPEGSVSTLKIQRTQQEDSAVYLCASSLVGHQGDSEQYFGPGTRLTVT.

The chain recombines TRBV14 with TRBJ2-1; TRBD2 agrees at 12 bases. The ends lost 8 bases at V and 3 bases at J; junction bases unmatched: 5. Germline CDR1 is SGHDN and CDR2 is FVKESK. The CDR3 is 15 residues long. The CDR3 region has the DNA TGTGCCAGCCGCTTGGGACTAGCGGGCTACAATGAGCAGTTCTTC. It encodes CASRLGLAGYNEQFF.

This clone was found once. This specimen includes other DNA sequences encoding the same CDR3. This chain uses TRBV11-3 with TRBJ2-3; the D gene is possibly TRBD2 (6 bases). This CDR3 spans 13 amino acids. Germline V CDR1 and CDR2: SGHNT, YENEEA. The V end was cut by 3 bases, the J end by 4 bases, with 8 bases between. In nucleotides, the CDR3 is TGTGCCAGCAGCTTCTCGGGGGCAGATACGCAGTATTTT. Translating gives CASSFSGADTQYF.

The V and J genes are TRBV7-6 and TRBJ2-1, with D tentatively TRBD2 (5 bases). From germline, CDR1 is SGHVS and CDR2 FNYEAQ. This CDR3 comprises 11 residues. V lost 10 bases to trimming and J lost 6 bases, with 10 bases between them. The CDR3 reads CATGEFNEQFF. For the CDR3, the DNA is TGTGCCACCGGGGAGTTCAATGAGCAGTTCTTC.

J is TRBJ2-1 and V is TRBV2, with 9 bases fitting TRBD1. The V segment lost 8 bases and the J segment 7 bases; nucleotides outside the gene matches: 3. This CDR3 has 12 residues. In germline, CDR1 is SNHLY, CDR2 FYNNEI. CDR3 in DNA: TGTGCCAGCGGACAGGGGTTTAATGAGCAGTTCTTC. Its protein product is CASGQGFNEQFF. The full variable domain, completed using reference TRBV2 and TRBJ2-1, is EPEVTQTPSHQVTQMGQEVILRCVPISNHLYFYWYRQILGQKVEFLVSFYNNEISEKSEIFDDQFSVERPDGSNFTLKIRSTKLEDSAMYFCASGQGFNEQFFGPGTRLTVL.

V usage is TRBV6-1 and J usage is TRBJ1-5; TRBD1 might be the D (6 bases). V was trimmed by 2 bases and J by 1 base, leaving 9 bases between them. CDR1 and CDR2 (germline): MNHNS, SASEGT. The CDR3 is 15 amino acids. CDR3 nucleotide sequence: TGTGCCAGCAGTGAACAGGGGATCAGCAATCAGCCCCAGCATTTT. It specifies CASSEQGISNQPQHF.

The gene calls are TRBV12-5 and TRBJ1-1; D is unclear. The V and J ends lost 6 bases and 1 base respectively, with 12 bases between them. This CDR3 spans 14 amino acids. Per the germline V gene, CDR1 is LGHNT and CDR2 is FRNRAP. Here the CDR3 DNA reads TGTGCTAGTGGCTACCTAATTCCGAACACTGAAGCTTTCTTT. Translating it yields CASGYLIPNTEAFF.

V is TRBV6-2 or TRBV6-3 and J is TRBJ1-2; a weak D match, TRBD1 (5 bases). CDR1 is MNHEY and CDR2 is SVGEGT in the germline V gene. There are 14 residues in the CDR3. Trimming cost V 4 bases and J 7 bases, with 16 bases left between them. The CDR3 sequence: CASSLTTAAAGYTF. CDR3 DNA sequence: TGTGCCAGCAGTTTGACGACAGCCGCGGCTGGCTACACCTTC.

This clone was seen only a few times. The CDR3 DNA reads as TGTGCCAGTCAGGGACAGCCGACAGATAATTCACCCCTCCACTTT. Translation: CASQGQPTDNSPLHF. The chain links TRBV7-9 to TRBJ1-6; 7 positions agree with TRBD1. Germline values: CDR1 SEHNR, CDR2 FQNEAQ (reference sequence). The CDR3 contains 15 residues. Trimming at V came to 9 bases and at J to 5 bases, leaving 10 bases not matched to a gene.

V and J are TRBV19 and TRBJ1-5; TRBD1 is a possible D gene (5 bases). The CDR3 consists of 17 residues. The V end was cut by 8 bases, the J end by 9 bases, with 29 bases between. The germline gives CDR1 LNHDA, CDR2 SQIVND (reference sequence). The DNA for the CDR3 is TGTGCCAGTTCTTCTCCCCTGGGGCAGGAGGGCCGGTGGCCCCAGCATTTT. This sequence encodes CASSSPLGQEGRWPQHF.

The rearrangement links TRBV5-1 to TRBJ1-1, with D unresolved. The CDR3 is 15 amino acids. The V end lost 0 bases, the J end lost 0 bases, and 9 bases lay between the germline ends. Germline V CDR1 and CDR2: SGHRS, YFSETQ. As DNA, the CDR3 is TGCGCCAGCAGCTTGGGAGGTTCGGTGAACACTGAAGCTTTCTTT. It yields the protein CASSLGGSVNTEAFF.

The rearrangement links TRBV6-6 to TRBJ1-4; 9 bases map to TRBD1. This CDR3 has 17 residues. V dropped 6 bases and J dropped 2; count of bases not matched to a gene: 10. Germline assignment: CDR1 MNHNY and CDR2 SVGAGI (reference sequence). The CDR3 DNA follows: TGTGCCAGCAGACGAGAGGGGACAGGGCTCACTAATGAAAAACTGTTTTTT. The encoded protein is CASRREGTGLTNEKLFF.

V is TRBV4-1 and J is TRBJ1-4, with D hard to call. V lost 6 bases and J lost 5, with 22 bases in between. Germline V gene lookup returns CDR1 MGHRA and CDR2 YSYEKL. This CDR3 has 17 residues. This CDR3 is CASSREGRISKNEKLFF. The CDR3 region has the DNA TGCGCCAGCAGTCGCGAGGGCAGGATCTCGAAAAATGAAAAACTGTTTTTT.

The gene calls are TRBV4-1 and TRBJ1-1; a possible D gene is TRBD1 (6 bases). The ends were cut back, 2 bases at V and 0 bases at J, with 10 bases in the middle. This CDR3 has 15 amino acids. Germline V gene lookup returns CDR1 MGHRA and CDR2 YSYEKL. The CDR3 here is CASSQRQVMNTEAFF. The CDR3 nucleotides are TGCGCCAGCAGCCAACGACAGGTCATGAACACTGAAGCTTTCTTT.